This TCR beta chain was captured by sequencing in a study of T cells in tuberculosis. Study-wide background: This South African cohort compared adolescents with or without latent tuberculosis against adults with active tuberculosis. Study findings and constraints: GEM motif frequencies gave over 55% accuracy; the GMM repertoire gave roughly 90%.

Time point specified: new active TB diagnosis, blood taken before or within 7 days of starting treatment. Tuberculosis was confirmed by positive sputum smear and/or M. tuberculosis culture. Each clinical donor contributed on average approximately 93,000 T cells from unsorted cryopreserved PBMC. Sequencing used immunoSEQ multiplex PCR; TCRdb keeps in-frame clones, though not all of them. This table has 35,000 to 45,000 clones, 94% appearing once. In regard to this clone: Antigen unknown.

Germline assignment: CDR1 MNHEY and CDR2 SMNVEV (reference sequence). This CDR3 is built from 16 residues. V lost 5 bases, J lost 1 base, and 8 bases stayed unmatched. This TCR came from an adult with tuberculosis. This sample comprised PBMCs, obtained at tuberculosis diagnosis. This sequence joins TRBV27 and TRBJ1-5; 7 nucleotides agree with TRBD1. CDR3 nucleotide sequence: TGTGCCAGCAGTAAGACAGGGAAGGGAAGCAATCAGCCCCAGCATTTT. This translates into CASSKTGKGSNQPQHF.